The sequence of this T cell receptor beta chain was determined in a study of CD8+CD57+ T cells in acquired aplastic anemia. Whole-study context: Sorted CD4+ and CD8+ cell DNA averaged around 3.3 ug.

Previously, flow cytometry had revealed CD8+CD57+ cell expansion in the patients chosen for sequencing. This clonotype was counted ten times or more. The TCR beta profiling, which covered VDJ combination and CDR3 sequence, was carried out using genomic DNA as the template. TCRdb redid the calling of the reads with MiXCR, one entry per CDR3 protein. Of about 190,000 distinct CDR3 sequences listed, around 45% are singletons. The length of the CDR3 is 16 residues. With 0 bases clipped from V and 3 bases from J, the junction kept 7 bases outside the gene matches. Germline lookup yields CDR1 DFQATT and CDR2 SNEGSKA (reference sequence).

The chain combines TRBV20-1 with TRBJ2-1; 8 nucleotides match TRBD2. Sequencing was done on a sample of sorted CD4+, CD8+, or CD8+CD57+ T cells (not recorded which) from PBMCs. The TCR was taken from a human donor with aplastic anemia. CDR3 bases: TGCAGTGCTAGAGATGGGGCGGGAGGCGACTACAATGAGCAGTTCTTC. It translates to CSARDGAGGDYNEQFF.